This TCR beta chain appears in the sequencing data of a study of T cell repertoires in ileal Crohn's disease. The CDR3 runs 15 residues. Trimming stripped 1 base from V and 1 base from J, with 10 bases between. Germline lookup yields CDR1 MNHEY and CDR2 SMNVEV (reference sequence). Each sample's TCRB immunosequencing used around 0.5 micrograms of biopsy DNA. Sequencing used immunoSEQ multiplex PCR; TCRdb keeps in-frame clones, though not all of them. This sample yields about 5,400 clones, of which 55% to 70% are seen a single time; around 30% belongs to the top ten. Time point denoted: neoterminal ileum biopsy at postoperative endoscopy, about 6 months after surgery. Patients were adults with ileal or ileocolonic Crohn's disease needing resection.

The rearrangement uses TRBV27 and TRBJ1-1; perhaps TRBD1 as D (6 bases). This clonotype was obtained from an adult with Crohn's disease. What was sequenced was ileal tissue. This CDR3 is CASSLLGGANTEAFF. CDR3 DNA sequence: TGTGCCAGCAGTTTATTGGGGGGGGCGAACACTGAAGCTTTCTTT.